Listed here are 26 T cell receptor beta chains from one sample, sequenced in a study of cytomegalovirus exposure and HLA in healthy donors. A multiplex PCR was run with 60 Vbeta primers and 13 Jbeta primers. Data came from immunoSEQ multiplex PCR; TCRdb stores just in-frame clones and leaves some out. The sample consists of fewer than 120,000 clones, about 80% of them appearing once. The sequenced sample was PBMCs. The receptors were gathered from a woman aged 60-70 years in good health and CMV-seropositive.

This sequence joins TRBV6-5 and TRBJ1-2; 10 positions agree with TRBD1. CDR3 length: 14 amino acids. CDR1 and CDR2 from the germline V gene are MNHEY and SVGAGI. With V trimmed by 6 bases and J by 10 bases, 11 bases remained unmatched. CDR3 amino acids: CASRLTPGQGTYTF. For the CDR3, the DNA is TGTGCCAGCAGACTGACTCCGGGACAGGGGACCTACACCTTC.

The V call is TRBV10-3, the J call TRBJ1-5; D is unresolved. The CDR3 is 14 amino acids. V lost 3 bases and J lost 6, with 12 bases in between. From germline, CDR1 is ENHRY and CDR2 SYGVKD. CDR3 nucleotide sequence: TGTGCCATCAGTGATATGAGGGTGTCTCAGCCCCAGCATTTT. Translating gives CAISDMRVSQPQHF.

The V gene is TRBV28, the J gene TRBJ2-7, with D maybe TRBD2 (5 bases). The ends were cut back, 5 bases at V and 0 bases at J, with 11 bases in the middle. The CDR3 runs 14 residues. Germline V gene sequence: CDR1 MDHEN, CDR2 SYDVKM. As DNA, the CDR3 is TGTGCCAGCAGTACTACCGGGGTCTCCTACGAGCAGTACTTC. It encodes CASSTTGVSYEQYF. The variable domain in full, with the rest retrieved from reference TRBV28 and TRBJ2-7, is DVKVTQSSRYLVKRTGEKVFLECVQDMDHENMFWYRQDPGLGLRLIYFSYDVKMKEKGDIPEGYSVSREKKERFSLILESASTNQTSMYLCASSTTGVSYEQYFGPGTRLTVT.

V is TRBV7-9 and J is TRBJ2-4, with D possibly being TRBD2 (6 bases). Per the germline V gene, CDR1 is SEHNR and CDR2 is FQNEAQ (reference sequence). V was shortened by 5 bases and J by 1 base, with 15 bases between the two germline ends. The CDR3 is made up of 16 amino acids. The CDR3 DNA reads TGTGCCAGCAGCGCAGTCGGGGACTCTGCCAAAAACATTCAGTACTTC. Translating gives CASSAVGDSAKNIQYF.

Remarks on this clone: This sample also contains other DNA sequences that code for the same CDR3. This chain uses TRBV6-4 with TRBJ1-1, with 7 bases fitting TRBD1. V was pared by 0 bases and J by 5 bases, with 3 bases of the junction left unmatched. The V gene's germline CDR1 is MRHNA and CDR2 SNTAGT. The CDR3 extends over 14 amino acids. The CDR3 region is CASSDSDRATEAFF. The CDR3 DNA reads TGTGCCAGCAGTGACTCCGACAGGGCAACTGAAGCTTTCTTT.

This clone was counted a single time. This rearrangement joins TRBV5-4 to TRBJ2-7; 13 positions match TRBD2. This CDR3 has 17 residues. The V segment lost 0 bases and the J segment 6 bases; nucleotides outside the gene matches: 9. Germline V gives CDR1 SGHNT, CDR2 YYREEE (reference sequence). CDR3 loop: CASSLVRTSGGHSEQYF. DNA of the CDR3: TGTGCCAGCAGCTTGGTCCGGACTAGCGGGGGCCACTCCGAGCAGTACTTC.

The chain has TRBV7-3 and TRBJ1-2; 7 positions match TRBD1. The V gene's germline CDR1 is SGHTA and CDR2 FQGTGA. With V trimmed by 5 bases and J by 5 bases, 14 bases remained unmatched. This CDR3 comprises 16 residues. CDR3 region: CASSETGISDLYGYTF. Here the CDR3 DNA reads TGTGCCAGCAGCGAGACAGGGATATCGGACCTATATGGCTACACCTTC.

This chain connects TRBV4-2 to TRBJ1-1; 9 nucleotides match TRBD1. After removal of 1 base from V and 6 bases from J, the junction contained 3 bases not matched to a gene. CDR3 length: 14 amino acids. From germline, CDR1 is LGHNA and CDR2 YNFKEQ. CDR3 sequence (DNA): TGTGCCAGCAGCCAAGGGGACAGGGCGTCTGAAGCTTTCTTT. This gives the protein CASSQGDRASEAFF.

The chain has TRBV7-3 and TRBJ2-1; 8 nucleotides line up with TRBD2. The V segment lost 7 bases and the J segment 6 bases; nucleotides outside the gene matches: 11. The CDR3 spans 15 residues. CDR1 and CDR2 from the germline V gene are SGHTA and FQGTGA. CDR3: CASTSPGGTPNEQFF. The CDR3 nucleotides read TGTGCCAGCACCTCCCCGGGGGGGACTCCCAATGAGCAGTTCTTC.

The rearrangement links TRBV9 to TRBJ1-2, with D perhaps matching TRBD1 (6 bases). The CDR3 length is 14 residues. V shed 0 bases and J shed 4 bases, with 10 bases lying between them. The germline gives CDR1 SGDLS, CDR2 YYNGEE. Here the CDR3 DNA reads TGTGCCAGCAGCGTAGGGACAGCGATCTATGGCTACACCTTC. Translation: CASSVGTAIYGYTF.

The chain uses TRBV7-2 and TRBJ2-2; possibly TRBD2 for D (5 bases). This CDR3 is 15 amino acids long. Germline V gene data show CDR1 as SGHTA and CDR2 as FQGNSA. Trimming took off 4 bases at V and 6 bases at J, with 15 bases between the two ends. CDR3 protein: CASSSQGSLAGELFF. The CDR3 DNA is TGTGCCAGCAGCTCCCAAGGGAGTTTAGCCGGGGAGCTGTTTTTT.

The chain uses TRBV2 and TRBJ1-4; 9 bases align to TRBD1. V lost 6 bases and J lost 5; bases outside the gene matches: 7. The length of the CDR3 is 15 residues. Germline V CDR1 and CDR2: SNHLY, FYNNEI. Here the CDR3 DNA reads TGTGCCAGCAGCGCCTGGGGGACAGGGAATGAAAAACTGTTTTTT. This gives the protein CASSAWGTGNEKLFF. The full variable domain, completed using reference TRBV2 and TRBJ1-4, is EPEVTQTPSHQVTQMGQEVILRCVPISNHLYFYWYRQILGQKVEFLVSFYNNEISEKSEIFDDQFSVERPDGSNFTLKIRSTKLEDSAMYFCASSAWGTGNEKLFFGSGTQLSVL.

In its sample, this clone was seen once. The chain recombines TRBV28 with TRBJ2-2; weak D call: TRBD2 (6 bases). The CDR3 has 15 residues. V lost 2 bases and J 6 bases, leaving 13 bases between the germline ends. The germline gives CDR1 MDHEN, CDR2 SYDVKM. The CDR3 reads CASSLGGSLAGELFF. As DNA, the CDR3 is TGTGCCAGCAGTTTAGGAGGGAGTCTTGCCGGGGAGCTGTTTTTT. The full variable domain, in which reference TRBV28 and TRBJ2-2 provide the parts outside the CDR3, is DVKVTQSSRYLVKRTGEKVFLECVQDMDHENMFWYRQDPGLGLRLIYFSYDVKMKEKGDIPEGYSVSREKKERFSLILESASTNQTSMYLCASSLGGSLAGELFFGEGSRLTVL.

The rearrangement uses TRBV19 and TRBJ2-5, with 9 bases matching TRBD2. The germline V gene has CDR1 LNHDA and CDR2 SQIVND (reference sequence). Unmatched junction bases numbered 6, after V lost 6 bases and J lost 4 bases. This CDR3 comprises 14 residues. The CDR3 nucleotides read TGTGCCAGTAGGCCGGGACTAGCCGGAGAGACCCAGTACTTC. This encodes CASRPGLAGETQYF.

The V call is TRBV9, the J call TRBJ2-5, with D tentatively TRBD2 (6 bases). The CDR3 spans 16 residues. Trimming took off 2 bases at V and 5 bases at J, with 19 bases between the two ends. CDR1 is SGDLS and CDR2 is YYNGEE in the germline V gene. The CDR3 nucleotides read TGTGCCAGCAGCGTCTCCCCTAGGCTAGCGTCGGAGACCCAGTACTTC. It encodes CASSVSPRLASETQYF.

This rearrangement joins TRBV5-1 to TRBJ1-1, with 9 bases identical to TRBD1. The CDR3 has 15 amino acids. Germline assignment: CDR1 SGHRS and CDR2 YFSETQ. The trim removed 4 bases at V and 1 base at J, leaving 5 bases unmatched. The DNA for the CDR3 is TGCGCCAGCAGCCCCGCGGGACAGGGGAACACTGAAGCTTTCTTT. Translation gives CASSPAGQGNTEAFF.

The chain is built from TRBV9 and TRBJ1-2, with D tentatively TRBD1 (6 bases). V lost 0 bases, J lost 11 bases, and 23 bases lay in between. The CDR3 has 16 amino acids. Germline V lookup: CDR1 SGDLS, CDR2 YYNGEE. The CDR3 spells CASSVEAEARGMGYTF. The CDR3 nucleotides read TGTGCCAGCAGCGTAGAGGCAGAGGCCAGGGGAATGGGATACACCTTC.

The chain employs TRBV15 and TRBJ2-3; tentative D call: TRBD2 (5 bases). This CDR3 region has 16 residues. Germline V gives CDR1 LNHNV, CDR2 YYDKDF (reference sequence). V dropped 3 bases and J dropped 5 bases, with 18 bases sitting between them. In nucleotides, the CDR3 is TGTGCCACCAGCAGGCCGACTACGGACCGCGAAGATACGCAGTATTTT. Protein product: CATSRPTTDREDTQYF.

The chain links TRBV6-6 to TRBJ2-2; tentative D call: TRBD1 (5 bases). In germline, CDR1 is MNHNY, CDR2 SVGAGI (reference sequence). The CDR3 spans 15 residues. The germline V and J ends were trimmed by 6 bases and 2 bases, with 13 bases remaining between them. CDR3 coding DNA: TGTGCCAGCAGCGCCGGCAGGGATAACACCGGGGAGCTGTTTTTT. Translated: CASSAGRDNTGELFF.

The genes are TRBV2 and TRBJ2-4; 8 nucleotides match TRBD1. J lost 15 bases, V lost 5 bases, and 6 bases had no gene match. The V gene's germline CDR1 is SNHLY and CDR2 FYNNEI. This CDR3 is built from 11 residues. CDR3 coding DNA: TGTGCCAGCAGTCCTGGACAGGGATGGTACTTC. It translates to CASSPGQGWYF.

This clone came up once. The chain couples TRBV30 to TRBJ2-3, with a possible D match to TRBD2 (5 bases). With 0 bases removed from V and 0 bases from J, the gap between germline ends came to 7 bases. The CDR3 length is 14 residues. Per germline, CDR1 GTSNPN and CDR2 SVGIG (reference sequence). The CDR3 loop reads CAWSVGLSTDTQYF. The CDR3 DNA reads TGTGCCTGGAGTGTTGGACTCAGCACAGATACGCAGTATTTT.

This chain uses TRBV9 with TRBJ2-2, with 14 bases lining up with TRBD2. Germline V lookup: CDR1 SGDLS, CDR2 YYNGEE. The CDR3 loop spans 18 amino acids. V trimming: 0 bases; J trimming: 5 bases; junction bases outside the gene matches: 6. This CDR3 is CASSVVGLAGVETGELFF. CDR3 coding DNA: TGTGCCAGCAGCGTAGTGGGACTAGCGGGAGTAGAGACCGGGGAGCTGTTTTTT. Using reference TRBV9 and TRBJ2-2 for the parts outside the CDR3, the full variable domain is DSGVTQTPKHLITATGQRVTLRCSPRSGDLSVYWYQQSLDQGLQFLIQYYNGEERAKGNILERFSAQQFPDLHSELNLSSLELGDSALYFCASSVVGLAGVETGELFFGEGSRLTVL.

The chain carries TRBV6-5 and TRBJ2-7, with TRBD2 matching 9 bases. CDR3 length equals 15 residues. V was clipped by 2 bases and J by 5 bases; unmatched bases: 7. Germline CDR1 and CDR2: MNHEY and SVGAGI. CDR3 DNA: TGTGCCAGCAGTTACGCGGCGGGAGGGTCCGACGAGCAGTACTTC. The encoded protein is CASSYAAGGSDEQYF.

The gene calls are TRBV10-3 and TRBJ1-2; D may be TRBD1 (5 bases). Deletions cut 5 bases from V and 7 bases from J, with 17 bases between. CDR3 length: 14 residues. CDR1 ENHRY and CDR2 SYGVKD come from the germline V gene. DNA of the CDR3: TGTGCCATCAGTCTGAGAATGACAGAAGGTGGCTACACCTTC. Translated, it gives CAISLRMTEGGYTF.

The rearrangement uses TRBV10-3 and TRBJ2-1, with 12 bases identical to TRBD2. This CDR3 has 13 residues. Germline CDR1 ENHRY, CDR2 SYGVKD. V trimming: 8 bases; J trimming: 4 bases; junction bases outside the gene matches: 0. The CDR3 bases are TGTGCCATCGGACTAGCGGGATACAATGAGCAGTTCTTC. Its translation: CAIGLAGYNEQFF.

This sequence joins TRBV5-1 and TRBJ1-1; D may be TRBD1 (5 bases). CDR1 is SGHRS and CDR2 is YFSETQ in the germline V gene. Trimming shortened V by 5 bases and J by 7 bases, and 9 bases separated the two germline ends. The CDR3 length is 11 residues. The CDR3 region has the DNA TGCGCCAGCAGTTATACAGGTGAAGCTTTCTTT. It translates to CASSYTGEAFF.